Listed here are 25 T cell receptor beta chains from one sample, sequenced in a study of CD8+ T cells in alopecia areata. RNA was isolated and reverse transcribed to cDNA, the sequencing template. Libraries were prepared by immunoSEQ multiplex PCR; TCRdb keeps only in-frame clonotypes and omits some of them. The table has about 180,000 clones, 53% seen once. The treatment here: oral pan-JAK inhibitor, 5-10 mg twice daily. The material was CD8+ T cells sorted from blood, obtained at week 24, from a patient treated with tofacitinib. All receptors derive from a human donor with alopecia areata.

This clone was detected only a few times. The chain couples TRBV30 to TRBJ1-1; no clear D gene. The V gene lost 2 bases and the J gene lost 3 bases, with 10 bases spanning the gap. Germline loops: CDR1 GTSNPN, CDR2 SVGIG (reference sequence). The CDR3 covers 13 residues. The DNA for the CDR3 is TGTGCCTGGAGTCTATTGTGGCACACTGAAGCTTTCTTT. Encoded protein: CAWSLLWHTEAFF.

The chain carries TRBV29-1 and TRBJ2-1; D perhaps matches TRBD1 (6 bases). V dropped 2 bases and J dropped 11 bases, with 16 bases sitting between them. This CDR3 contains 13 residues. Germline assignment: CDR1 SQVTM and CDR2 ANQGSEA. The CDR3 DNA follows: TGCAGCGTTGAAACACCCGACAGGCTCCAGCAGTTCTTC. Translating gives CSVETPDRLQQFF.

This clone turned up a few times. V and J are TRBV2 and TRBJ1-5; D remains unclear. Trimming shortened V by 8 bases and J by 0 bases, and 8 bases separated the two germline ends. The germline V gene has CDR1 SNHLY and CDR2 FYNNEI. This CDR3 has 13 residues. CDR3 loop: CASVKNSNQPQHF. The CDR3 DNA sequence: TGTGCCAGCGTAAAAAATAGCAATCAGCCCCAGCATTTT. The complete variable domain, with remaining parts taken from reference TRBV2 and TRBJ1-5, reads EPEVTQTPSHQVTQMGQEVILRCVPISNHLYFYWYRQILGQKVEFLVSFYNNEISEKSEIFDDQFSVERPDGSNFTLKIRSTKLEDSAMYFCASVKNSNQPQHFGDGTRLSIL.

The rearrangement uses TRBV6-5 and TRBJ2-3, with unresolved D. V dropped 9 bases and J dropped 0 bases, with 13 bases sitting between them. The germline V gene encodes CDR1 MNHEY and CDR2 SVGAGI. There are 14 residues in the CDR3. CDR3 bases: TGTGCCAGTACGGATACCTCTAGCACAGATACGCAGTATTTT. It specifies CASTDTSSTDTQYF.

V and J are TRBV4-1 and TRBJ1-1; D is uncertain. The CDR3 runs 11 residues. CDR1 is MGHRA and CDR2 is YSYEKL in the germline V gene. Trimming removed 1 base from V and 7 bases from J, with 4 bases in between. CDR3 sequence (DNA): TGCGCCAGCAGCCAAGGAGGTGAAGCTTTCTTT. Translation: CASSQGGEAFF.

This clone was seen a few times. J is TRBJ1-2 and V is TRBV29-1; D gene unclear. This CDR3 region has 11 residues. From germline, CDR1 is SQVTM and CDR2 ANQGSEA. The germline V and J ends were trimmed by 4 bases and 5 bases, with 8 bases remaining between them. The CDR3 sequence is CSVVKSYGYTF. In nucleotides, the CDR3 is TGCAGCGTTGTAAAGAGTTATGGCTACACCTTC.

There are a few counts of this clone. The rearrangement links TRBV13 to TRBJ1-4, with 11 bases fitting TRBD1. The CDR3 contains 15 residues. The V and J ends lost 4 bases and 8 bases, in that order; junction bases with no gene match: 6. CDR1 is PRHDT and CDR2 is FYEKMQ in the germline V gene (reference sequence). CDR3 residues: CASSSPDRGREKLFF. DNA for the CDR3: TGTGCCAGCAGCTCACCGGACAGGGGGCGCGAAAAACTGTTTTTT.

As for this clone: One junction end does not reproduce the germline sequence, and a read error may be involved. Other nucleotide sequences in the sample specify the same CDR3. The chain links TRBV29-1 to TRBJ2-2, with a possible D match to TRBD2 (5 bases). Germline CDR1 SQVTM, CDR2 ANQGSEA. CDR3 length equals 12 residues. As DNA, the CDR3 is TGTAGCGTTCCAGAGCACACCGGGGAGCTGTTTTTT. Residues: CSVPEHTGELFF.

The rearrangement links TRBV9 to TRBJ1-1; 7 nucleotides align to TRBD1. The length of the CDR3 is 15 residues. Per germline, CDR1 SGDLS and CDR2 YYNGEE. The V segment lost 3 bases and the J segment 0 bases; nucleotides outside the gene matches: 5. The CDR3 DNA is TGTGCCAGCAGCGACCGACAGGGACTGAACACTGAAGCTTTCTTT. It translates to CASSDRQGLNTEAFF.

The rearrangement uses TRBV9 and TRBJ2-3, with D possibly matching TRBD1 (5 bases). The CDR3 extends over 15 amino acids. The germline V and J ends were trimmed by 0 bases and 0 bases, with 8 bases remaining between them. Germline-derived CDR1 and CDR2 are SGDLS and YYNGEE. The CDR3, as DNA: TGTGCCAGCAGCGTAGGGTCAGGGAGCACAGATACGCAGTATTTT. Translated: CASSVGSGSTDTQYF.

The rearrangement uses TRBV27 and TRBJ1-5; D gene uncertain. Germline-derived CDR1 and CDR2 are MNHEY and SMNVEV (reference sequence). The V end was cut by 0 bases, the J end by 2 bases, with 5 bases between. This CDR3 spans 14 amino acids. CDR3 sequence (DNA): TGTGCCAGCAGTTTATCGATTGGCAATCAGCCCCAGCATTTT. It is translated as CASSLSIGNQPQHF.

CDR3 protein: CATSRDFSLGRTSGGDEQFF. Written as DNA, the CDR3 is TGTGCCACCAGCAGAGATTTCTCTTTGGGTAGGACTAGCGGGGGTGATGAGCAGTTCTTC. The V gene is TRBV15, the J gene TRBJ2-1; 13 nucleotides match TRBD2. The CDR3 contains 20 residues. J was trimmed by 8 bases and V by 0 bases; bases with no gene match: 16. CDR1 and CDR2 from the germline V gene are LNHNV and YYDKDF (reference sequence).

V is TRBV25-1 and J is TRBJ2-7; D gene uncertain. Trimming removed 5 bases at V and 3 bases at J, with 5 bases between. The CDR3 is 11 residues long. From germline, CDR1 is MGHDK and CDR2 SYGVNS. The CDR3 sequence: CASSPGYEQYF. CDR3 DNA sequence: TGTGCCAGCAGTCCAGGCTACGAGCAGTACTTC.

This chain connects TRBV29-1 to TRBJ1-2; TRBD1 is a possible D gene (6 bases). The V and J ends lost 6 bases and 4 bases respectively, with 12 bases between them. The CDR3 contains 12 residues. Germline CDR1 SQVTM, CDR2 ANQGSEA. The CDR3 protein is CSVDSSTYGYTF. In DNA form, the CDR3 reads TGCAGCGTGGACAGCTCGACCTATGGCTACACCTTC.

The rearrangement joins TRBV29-1 to TRBJ1-2; maybe TRBD1 (6 bases). Germline CDR1 reads SQVTM; CDR2 reads ANQGSEA. This CDR3 has 12 amino acids. V was shortened by 5 bases and J by 5 bases, with 12 bases between the two germline ends. The CDR3 here is CSVLDSLYGYTF. The CDR3 DNA sequence: TGCAGCGTTTTGGACAGTCTATATGGCTACACCTTC. The variable domain in full, completed from reference TRBV29-1 and TRBJ1-2, reads SAVISQKPSRDICQRGTSLTIQCQVDSQVTMMFWYRQQPGQSLTLIATANQGSEATYESGFVIDKFPISRPNLTFSTLTVSNMSPEDSSIYLCSVLDSLYGYTFGSGTRLTVV.

The rearrangement uses TRBV4-3 and TRBJ2-1; 9 nucleotides match TRBD1. The germline V gene has CDR1 LGHNA and CDR2 YSLEER. Trimming cost V 0 bases and J 3 bases; bases outside gene matches: 3. This CDR3 contains 16 residues. The CDR3 DNA reads TGCGCCAGCAGCCAAGATAGGGACAGGGTCTACAATGAGCAGTTCTTC. Encoded protein: CASSQDRDRVYNEQFF.

This clone was observed a handful of times. The chain recombines TRBV10-3 with TRBJ1-4; 8 bases are shared with TRBD1. The CDR3 is 15 residues long. Germline CDR1 reads ENHRY; CDR2 reads SYGVKD. With 3 bases clipped from V and 7 bases from J, the junction kept 7 bases outside the gene matches. The CDR3 bases are TGTGCCATCAGTGAATCGGACAGGGAGGGTGAAAAACTGTTTTTT. Translated, it gives CAISESDREGEKLFF.

The table lists this clone with a few counts. The chain recombines TRBV28 with TRBJ2-7; possibly TRBD1 or TRBD2 for D (5 bases each). The V end lost 4 bases, the J end lost 3 bases, and 7 bases lay between the germline ends. CDR1 and CDR2 (germline): MDHEN, SYDVKM. The CDR3 is 12 amino acids. As DNA, the CDR3 is TGTGCCAGCAGTTCGAGGGGCTACGAGCAGTACTTC. Translating gives CASSSRGYEQYF.

V and J are TRBV13 and TRBJ1-4; TRBD1 agrees at 8 bases. Per the germline V gene, CDR1 is PRHDT and CDR2 is FYEKMQ (reference sequence). With V trimmed by 5 bases and J by 8 bases, 4 bases remained unmatched. The length of the CDR3 is 13 residues. CDR3 in DNA: TGTGCCAGCAGCCTGGGACAGGACGAAAAACTGTTTTTT. This encodes CASSLGQDEKLFF.

This clone was picked up many times. The V and J genes are TRBV7-3 and TRBJ2-2, with D uncertain. The germline V gene has CDR1 SGHTA and CDR2 FQGTGA. This CDR3 has 13 residues. With 3 bases removed from V and 5 bases from J, the gap between germline ends came to 7 bases. As DNA, the CDR3 is TGTGCCAGCAGCTTGTTAGGTACCGGGGAGCTGTTTTTT. Translating it yields CASSLLGTGELFF.

This clone was found a few times. The chain combines TRBV30 with TRBJ1-2, with a possible D match to TRBD1 (5 bases). Per germline, CDR1 GTSNPN and CDR2 SVGIG (reference sequence). V was clipped by 3 bases and J by 1 base, with 12 bases between them. This CDR3 has 14 amino acids. CDR3 sequence (DNA): TGTGCCTGGAGAGGGACGGCTAATAACTATGGCTACACCTTC. This sequence encodes CAWRGTANNYGYTF.

The gene calls are TRBV4-3 and TRBJ1-2; D call uncertain. Germline-derived CDR1 and CDR2 are LGHNA and YSLEER. V was cut by 0 bases and J by 8 bases, with 16 bases left in between. The CDR3 is made up of 15 amino acids. CDR3 sequence (DNA): TGCGCCAGCAGCCAAGATAGGGAGACATACAGCGGCTACACCTTC. Its protein is CASSQDRETYSGYTF.

This sequence joins TRBV11-1 and TRBJ1-1, with D unclear. Trimming took off 5 bases at V and 5 bases at J, with 12 bases between the two ends. CDR1 is SGHAT, CDR2 FQDESV, per germline (reference sequence). The CDR3 consists of 13 residues. As DNA, the CDR3 is TGTGCCAGCAGCCTATTGAGAGGGACTGAAGCTTTCTTT. Protein sequence: CASSLLRGTEAFF.

The V and J genes are TRBV19 and TRBJ1-2, with D maybe TRBD1 (6 bases). V dropped 10 bases and J dropped 3 bases, with 15 bases sitting between them. The CDR3 extends over 13 amino acids. From germline, CDR1 is LNHDA and CDR2 SQIVND (reference sequence). CDR3 coding DNA: TGTGCCACGACTCAGGGGAGGCACTATGGCTACACCTTC. Protein sequence: CATTQGRHYGYTF. The whole variable domain, filled in from reference TRBV19 and TRBJ1-2, reads DGGITQSPKYLFRKEGQNVTLSCEQNLNHDAMYWYRQDPGQGLRLIYYSQIVNDFQKGDIAEGYSVSREKKESFPLTVTSAQKNPTAFYLCATTQGRHYGYTFGSGTRLTVV.

This rearrangement joins TRBV6-5 to TRBJ1-2; unclear D gene. This CDR3 has 13 residues. The V gene lost 7 bases and the J gene lost 6 bases, with 15 bases spanning the gap. The germline gives CDR1 MNHEY, CDR2 SVGAGI. The CDR3, as DNA: TGTGCCAGCAACCCCGGAGGCGGGGATGGCTACACCTTC. Translation gives CASNPGGGDGYTF.